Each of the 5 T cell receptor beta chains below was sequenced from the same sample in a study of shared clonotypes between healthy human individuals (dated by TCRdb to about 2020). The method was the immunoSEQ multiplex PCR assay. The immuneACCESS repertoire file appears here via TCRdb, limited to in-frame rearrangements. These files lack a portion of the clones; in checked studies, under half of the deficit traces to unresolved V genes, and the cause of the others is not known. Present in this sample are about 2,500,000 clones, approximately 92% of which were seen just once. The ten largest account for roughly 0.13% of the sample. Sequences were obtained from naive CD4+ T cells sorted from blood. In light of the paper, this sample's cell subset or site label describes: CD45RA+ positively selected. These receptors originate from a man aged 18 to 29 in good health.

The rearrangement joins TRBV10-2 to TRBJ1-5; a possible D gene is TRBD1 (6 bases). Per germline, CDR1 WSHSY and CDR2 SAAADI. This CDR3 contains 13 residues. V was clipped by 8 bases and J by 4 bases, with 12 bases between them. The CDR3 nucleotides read TGCGCCAGCGGGGGCCTTGGGAATCAGCCCCAGCATTTT. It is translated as CASGGLGNQPQHF.

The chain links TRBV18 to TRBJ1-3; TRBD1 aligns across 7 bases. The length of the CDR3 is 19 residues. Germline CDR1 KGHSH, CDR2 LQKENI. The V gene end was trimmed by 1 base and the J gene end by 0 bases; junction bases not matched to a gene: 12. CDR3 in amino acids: CASSPRGTETFSSGNTIYF. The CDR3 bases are TGTGCCAGCTCACCACGCGGGACAGAAACCTTCAGCTCTGGAAACACCATATATTTT.

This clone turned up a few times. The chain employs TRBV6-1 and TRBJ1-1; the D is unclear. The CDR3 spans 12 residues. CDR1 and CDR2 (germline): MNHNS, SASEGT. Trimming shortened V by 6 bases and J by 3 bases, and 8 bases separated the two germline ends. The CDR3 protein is CASSRWDTEAFF. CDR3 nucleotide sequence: TGTGCCAGCAGCAGGTGGGACACTGAAGCTTTCTTT.

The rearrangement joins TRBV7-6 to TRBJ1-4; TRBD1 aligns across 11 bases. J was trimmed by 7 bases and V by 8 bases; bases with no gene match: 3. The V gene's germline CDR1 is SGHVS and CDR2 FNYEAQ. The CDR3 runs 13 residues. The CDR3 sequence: CASGQGASEKLFF. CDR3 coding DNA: TGTGCCAGCGGACAGGGGGCCAGTGAAAAACTGTTTTTT.

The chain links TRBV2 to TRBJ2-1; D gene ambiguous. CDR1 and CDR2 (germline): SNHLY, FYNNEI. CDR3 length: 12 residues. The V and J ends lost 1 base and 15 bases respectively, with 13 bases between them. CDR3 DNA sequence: TGTGCCAGCAGTGAAGAGCAGACCACACTGTTCTTC. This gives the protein CASSEEQTTLFF. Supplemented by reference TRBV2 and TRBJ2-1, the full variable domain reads EPEVTQTPSHQVTQMGQEVILRCVPISNHLYFYWYRQILGQKVEFLVSFYNNEISEKSEIFDDQFSVERPDGSNFTLKIRSTKLEDSAMYFCASSEEQTTLFFGPGTRLTVL.